The 27 T cell receptor beta chains below were found in one sample sequenced in a study of blood T cell repertoires in COVID-19. Sequenced by immunoSEQ multiplex PCR; TCRdb stores in-frame clones only, minus some. Among 65,000 to 100,000 clones listed, 80% to 90% were seen once. Input material: peripheral blood. All receptors derive from a woman over 75 with acute or convalescent COVID-19.

The chain combines TRBV5-1 with TRBJ1-5, with D perhaps TRBD1 (5 bases). There are 14 residues in the CDR3. The V gene's germline CDR1 is SGHRS and CDR2 YFSETQ. With 0 bases removed from V and 7 bases from J, the gap between germline ends came to 11 bases. CDR3: CASSLEGIGQPQHF. The CDR3 nucleotides are TGCGCCAGCAGCTTGGAGGGGATAGGGCAGCCCCAGCATTTT.

The chain uses TRBV29-1 and TRBJ1-2; 7 bases are a match to TRBD1. The V gene's germline CDR1 is SQVTM and CDR2 ANQGSEA. With 6 bases clipped from V and 5 bases from J, the junction kept 12 bases outside the gene matches. This CDR3 has 14 amino acids. CDR3 region: CSVYRQGSWYGYTF. DNA for the CDR3: TGCAGCGTCTACAGACAGGGTAGTTGGTATGGCTACACCTTC.

The chain joins TRBV18 to TRBJ1-1; weak D call: TRBD1 (6 bases). V lost 4 bases and J lost 1, with 16 bases in between. The CDR3 totals 16 residues. CDR1 is KGHSH, CDR2 LQKENI, per germline. The CDR3 DNA reads TGTGCCAGCTCACAGGGTTCACAGGGTTCGAACACTGAAGCTTTCTTT. Translating it yields CASSQGSQGSNTEAFF.

The chain is built from TRBV7-9 and TRBJ1-6; D gene uncertain. CDR1 SEHNR and CDR2 FQNEAQ come from the germline V gene (reference sequence). Trimming removed 0 bases at V and 6 bases at J, with 18 bases between. This CDR3 comprises 18 residues. The CDR3 sequence is CASSLARPGSTRNSPLHF. CDR3 DNA: TGTGCCAGCAGCTTAGCGCGACCGGGGAGCACGCGTAATTCACCCCTCCACTTT.

The chain is built from TRBV7-8 and TRBJ2-1; 9 bases agree with TRBD1. Germline values: CDR1 SGHVS, CDR2 FQNEAQ. This CDR3 is built from 15 residues. The V segment lost 5 bases and the J segment 7 bases; nucleotides outside the gene matches: 9. The CDR3 spells CASSLDRGDANEQFF. CDR3 in DNA: TGTGCCAGCAGCCTGGACAGGGGCGACGCGAATGAGCAGTTCTTC.

The chain recombines TRBV10-1 with TRBJ2-1, with 8 positions matching TRBD2. The germline CDR1 and CDR2 sequences are WNHNN and SYGVQD (reference sequence). V was pared by 0 bases and J by 9 bases, with 7 bases of the junction left unmatched. This CDR3 region has 15 residues. The CDR3 reads CASSESWSGGGEQFF. The CDR3 DNA follows: TGCGCCAGCAGTGAGTCATGGTCGGGGGGGGGTGAGCAGTTCTTC.

The rearrangement joins TRBV6-5 to TRBJ2-7; no definite D call. CDR1 is MNHEY, CDR2 SVGAGI, per germline. This CDR3 is built from 13 residues. The V end lost 5 bases, the J end lost 4 bases, and 12 bases lay between the germline ends. For the CDR3, the DNA is TGTGCCAGCAGTACCCTGACTGGATACGAGCAGTACTTC. It yields the protein CASSTLTGYEQYF.

The V call is TRBV5-1, the J call TRBJ2-5; perhaps TRBD1 as D (6 bases). Trimming removed 2 bases at V and 5 bases at J, with 13 bases between. CDR3 length: 14 residues. Germline lookup yields CDR1 SGHRS and CDR2 YFSETQ. The CDR3 loop reads CASSLNGGLETQYF. The CDR3 coding sequence is TGCGCCAGCAGCTTAAATGGGGGCTTGGAGACCCAGTACTTC. The complete variable domain, with remaining parts taken from reference TRBV5-1 and TRBJ2-5, reads KAGVTQTPRYLIKTRGQQVTLSCSPISGHRSVSWYQQTPGQGLQFLFEYFSETQRNKGNFPGRFSGRQFSNSRSEMNVSTLELGDSALYLCASSLNGGLETQYFGPGTRLLVL.

The CDR3 spells CASSREEQETQYF. DNA for the CDR3: TGTGCCAGCAGCCGGGAAGAACAAGAGACCCAGTACTTC. The gene calls are TRBV11-3 and TRBJ2-5; a weak D match, TRBD2 (5 bases). There are 13 residues in the CDR3. Trimming took off 5 bases at V and 2 bases at J, with 9 bases between the two ends. Germline values: CDR1 SGHNT, CDR2 YENEEA.

This clone came up once. The gene calls are TRBV9 and TRBJ1-1; D not certain. Germline V gene lookup returns CDR1 SGDLS and CDR2 YYNGEE. V was trimmed by 0 bases and J by 11 bases, leaving 11 bases between them. The CDR3 loop spans 12 amino acids. The CDR3 DNA follows: TGTGCCAGCAGCGTAGGGTTTAGCGAGGCTTTCTTT. This translates into CASSVGFSEAFF.

The rearrangement links TRBV6-5 to TRBJ1-1, with 7 positions matching TRBD1. The CDR3 is 15 amino acids. Germline V lookup: CDR1 MNHEY, CDR2 SVGAGI. Trimming removed 6 bases from V and 10 bases from J; junction bases left unmatched: 17. In DNA form, the CDR3 reads TGTGCCAGCAGGTTGGGAAGGACAGGAACCCTCGGAGCTTTCTTT. Protein sequence: CASRLGRTGTLGAFF.

The gene calls are TRBV10-3 and TRBJ2-3; 7 nucleotides match TRBD2. CDR1 is ENHRY, CDR2 SYGVKD, per germline. The V gene end was trimmed by 6 bases and the J gene end by 0 bases; junction bases not matched to a gene: 6. The length of the CDR3 is 15 residues. The CDR3 region has the DNA TGTGCCATCAGGACGGGGGGTACTAGCACAGATACGCAGTATTTT. It codes for CAIRTGGTSTDTQYF.

V and J are TRBV28 and TRBJ1-5, with 9 bases fitting TRBD1. Germline lookup yields CDR1 MDHEN and CDR2 SYDVKM. The trim removed 6 bases at V and 0 bases at J, leaving 15 bases unmatched. The CDR3 is 19 residues long. DNA for the CDR3: TGTGCCAGCAGGGGGGTTAAGGGACAGGGACTATATAGCAATCAGCCCCAGCATTTT. This translates into CASRGVKGQGLYSNQPQHF.

This sequence joins TRBV6-5 and TRBJ1-2, with D hard to call. The CDR3 runs to 15 residues. Germline-derived CDR1 and CDR2 are MNHEY and SVGAGI. Trimming removed 5 bases from V and 4 bases from J, with 17 bases in between. CDR3 nucleotide sequence: TGTGCCAGCAGTCCAAGGAGGGAGGTTGGCTATGGCTACACCTTC. It is translated as CASSPRREVGYGYTF.

This clone appeared a few times. This rearrangement joins TRBV7-9 to TRBJ1-2; D unclear. The CDR3 loop spans 14 amino acids. Trimming removed 0 bases at V and 0 bases at J, with 5 bases between. Germline V gene lookup returns CDR1 SEHNR and CDR2 FQNEAQ (reference sequence). Here the CDR3 DNA reads TGTGCCAGCAGCTTAGCTGTAGCTAACTATGGCTACACCTTC. This codes for CASSLAVANYGYTF.

This rearrangement joins TRBV6-2 or TRBV6-3 to TRBJ1-5, with 8 bases identical to TRBD1. This CDR3 has 12 residues. J gave up 15 bases and V 2 bases, and 6 bases lay outside the gene matches. CDR1 is MNHEY and CDR2 is SVGEGT in the germline V gene. The CDR3 sequence is CASSYQTGVGHF. DNA for the CDR3: TGTGCCAGCAGTTACCAGACAGGGGTTGGGCATTTT.

The J gene is TRBJ2-7, the V gene TRBV9; D is undetermined. The V end was cut by 3 bases, the J end by 1 base, with 5 bases between. Germline loops: CDR1 SGDLS, CDR2 YYNGEE. This CDR3 contains 12 residues. CDR3 nucleotides: TGTGCCAGCAGCGCAGGTTCCTACGAGCAGTACTTC. This translates into CASSAGSYEQYF.

The V and J genes are TRBV7-2 and TRBJ1-3, with D tentatively TRBD1 (6 bases). CDR1 is SGHTA and CDR2 is FQGNSA in the germline V gene. This CDR3 comprises 17 residues. The V gene lost 1 base and the J gene lost 0 bases, with 13 bases spanning the gap. DNA for the CDR3: TGTGCCAGCAGCTTAGTGGCAGGGGCTTCCTCTGGAAACACCATATATTTT. It is translated as CASSLVAGASSGNTIYF.

The chain joins TRBV5-8 to TRBJ2-1; D is unclear. The CDR3 covers 18 residues. V was clipped by 1 base and J by 4 bases, with 21 bases between them. The germline V gene encodes CDR1 SGHTS and CDR2 YDEGEE. DNA of the CDR3: TGTGCCAGCAGCTTGATTGCGGCCGTTTATTCCGGGTACAATGAGCAGTTCTTC. Translating gives CASSLIAAVYSGYNEQFF. The whole variable domain, filled in from reference TRBV5-8 and TRBJ2-1, reads EAGVTQSPTHLIKTRGQQATLRCSPISGHTSVYWYQQALGLGLQFLLWYDEGEERNRGNFPPRFSGRQFPNYSSELNVNALELEDSALYLCASSLIAAVYSGYNEQFFGPGTRLTVL.

The chain links TRBV7-2 to TRBJ2-2; D remains unclear. The CDR3 extends over 12 amino acids. V lost 4 bases and J 5 bases, leaving 5 bases between the germline ends. CDR1 is SGHTA and CDR2 is FQGNSA in the germline V gene. Here the CDR3 reads CASSSRTGELFF. The DNA for the CDR3 is TGTGCCAGCAGCTCTCGTACCGGGGAGCTGTTTTTT.

This clone was picked up a small number of times. The chain combines TRBV9 with TRBJ2-1; 9 bases align to TRBD1. Germline CDR1 is SGDLS and CDR2 is YYNGEE. The CDR3 sequence is 15 residues long. Trimming at V came to 4 bases and at J to 4 bases, leaving 6 bases not matched to a gene. CDR3 DNA: TGTGCCAGCAGCCTAACAGGGGGCCGTTACAATGAGCAGTTCTTC. It specifies CASSLTGGRYNEQFF. Full variable domain (remainder filled in from reference TRBV9 and TRBJ2-1): DSGVTQTPKHLITATGQRVTLRCSPRSGDLSVYWYQQSLDQGLQFLIQYYNGEERAKGNILERFSAQQFPDLHSELNLSSLELGDSALYFCASSLTGGRYNEQFFGPGTRLTVL.

The table lists this clone with a count of one. The chain recombines TRBV28 with TRBJ1-6, with TRBD1 as a possible D gene (5 bases). The CDR3 length is 15 residues. Germline assignment: CDR1 MDHEN and CDR2 SYDVKM. Trimming removed 7 bases at V and 6 bases at J, with 16 bases between. The CDR3 DNA sequence: TGTGCCAGCAAATCCCTACAGGTTACTAATTCACCCCTCCACTTT. This translates into CASKSLQVTNSPLHF.

This chain joins TRBV24-1 and TRBJ2-3, with D possibly TRBD2 on 6 matching bases. The V gene lost 6 bases and the J gene lost 6 bases, with 18 bases spanning the gap. Germline CDR1 and CDR2: KGHDR and SFDVKD. The CDR3 contains 15 residues. The chain's CDR3 is CATSQGGLGSDTQYF. CDR3 bases: TGTGCCACCAGTCAGGGAGGCTTAGGGTCGGATACGCAGTATTTT.

This chain joins TRBV11-3 and TRBJ2-5; possibly TRBD2 for D (5 bases). V was pared by 1 base and J by 5 bases, with 14 bases between. Germline loops: CDR1 SGHNT, CDR2 YENEEA. The CDR3 totals 15 residues. CDR3 loop: CASSLGSLAWETQYF. CDR3 sequence (DNA): TGTGCCAGCAGCTTAGGATCGCTAGCTTGGGAGACCCAGTACTTC. The complete variable domain, with remaining parts taken from reference TRBV11-3 and TRBJ2-5, reads EAGVVQSPRYKIIEKKQPVAFWCNPISGHNTLYWYLQNLGQGPELLIRYENEEAVDDSQLPKDRFSAERLKGVDSTLKIQPAELGDSAVYLCASSLGSLAWETQYFGPGTRLLVL.

This clone was observed once. The chain combines TRBV27 with TRBJ1-1, with a weak D call TRBD1 (6 bases). Trimming removed 8 bases from V and 4 bases from J, with 20 bases in between. The CDR3 has 15 residues. The germline CDR1 and CDR2 sequences are MNHEY and SMNVEV (reference sequence). This CDR3 is CASVSQKGGSTEAFF. Here the CDR3 DNA reads TGTGCCAGCGTTAGCCAAAAGGGGGGGAGCACTGAAGCTTTCTTT.

V usage is TRBV9 and J usage is TRBJ2-5; 8 positions agree with TRBD2. Germline assignment: CDR1 SGDLS and CDR2 YYNGEE. V was clipped by 0 bases and J by 5 bases; unmatched bases: 9. The CDR3 length is 16 residues. The CDR3 here is CASSVEAGLALETQYF. The CDR3 coding sequence is TGTGCCAGCAGCGTAGAGGCAGGACTAGCACTCGAGACCCAGTACTTC.

V gene TRBV11-2 combines with J gene TRBJ2-1; D is possibly TRBD2 (7 bases). The CDR3 contains 17 residues. Trimming pared 1 base from V and 5 bases from J, leaving 18 bases between. The germline gives CDR1 SGHAT, CDR2 FQNNGV. CDR3 DNA: TGTGCCAGCAGCTTAGCAAAGGGGGGGCGACGCCACAATGAGCAGTTCTTC. It yields the protein CASSLAKGGRRHNEQFF.